This TCR beta chain was observed in a study of blood T cell repertoires in COVID-19. Study-level information: Collection of acute and convalescent COVID-19 samples took place in the United States, Italy and Spain. T cells, B-cell-depleted T cells, or PBMCs supplied cDNA or gDNA.

There are 18 residues in the CDR3. J lost 4 bases, V lost 0 bases, and 12 bases had no gene match. As processed by the authors: Amplifying reference gene primers gave estimates of nucleated cell counts. Sequencing was performed with immunoSEQ multiplex PCR; in TCRdb, only in-frame clones are kept and a portion is missing. That table gives V, J and clone size, and the DNA gave D and trimming. The repertoire consists of hundreds of thousands of clones, with roughly 85% occurring once and the leading ten covering about 5.1%. Only a few counts were recorded for this clone. The rearrangement links TRBV23-1 to TRBJ1-3; TRBD1 agrees at 7 bases. TRBV23-1 carries the ORF label, with uncertain function. The source material was peripheral blood. The source is a man aged 50-60 years with active or convalescent COVID-19. The CDR3 DNA is TGCGCCAGCAGTCAATCCCCCCGACAGGGTCCCACGGGAAACACCATATATTTT. Protein sequence: CASSQSPRQGPTGNTIYF.